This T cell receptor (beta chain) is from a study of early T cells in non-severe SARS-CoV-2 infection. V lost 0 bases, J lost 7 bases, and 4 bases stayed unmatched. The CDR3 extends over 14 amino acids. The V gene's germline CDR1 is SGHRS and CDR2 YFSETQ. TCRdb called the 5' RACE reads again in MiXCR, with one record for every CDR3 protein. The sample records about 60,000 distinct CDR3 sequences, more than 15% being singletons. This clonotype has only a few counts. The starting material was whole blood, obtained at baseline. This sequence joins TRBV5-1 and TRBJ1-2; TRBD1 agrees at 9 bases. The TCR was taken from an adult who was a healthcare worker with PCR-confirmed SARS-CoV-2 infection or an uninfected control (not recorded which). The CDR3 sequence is CASSLGDRERGYTF. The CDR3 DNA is TGCGCCAGCAGCTTGGGGGACAGGGAGCGTGGCTACACCTTC.